These T cell receptor beta chains were read from a single sample in a study of blood T cell repertoires in COVID-19. Generated by immunoSEQ multiplex PCR, the TCRdb table keeps only in-frame clones and is missing some. The sample holds over 150,000 clones; about four fifths are singletons and the top ten take more than 9%. Sample: peripheral blood. Receptors were obtained from a woman at least 80 years old with active or convalescent COVID-19. CDR3s leave out the opening cysteine and the closing phenylalanine or tryptophan. The size field is filled for only some rows; it gives once, few, many or a size class.

>.|TRBV9|TRBJ1-3
ASSVAYTGGGNTIY
>.|TRBV28|TRBJ2-1
ASTLGRKRL
>.|TRBV5-4|TRBJ2-7
ASSRAGGANSYEQY
>.|TRBV2|TRBJ1-6
ASSDGTGGSNSPLH
>.|TRBV19|TRBJ2-2
ASRTLGQGNTGELF
>.|TRBV18|TRBJ2-7
ASSLRQGRYEQY
>.|TRBV5-4|TRBJ1-6
ASSLDGLWDSPLH
>.|TRBV9|TRBJ2-6
ASSAGLAGYSGANVLT
>.|TRBV27|TRBJ2-1
ASRPPGLAYNEQF
>.|TRBV28|TRBJ1-2
ASSLTAYGYT
>.|TRBV2|TRBJ2-5
ASSGNRGETQY
>.|TRBV19|TRBJ2-7
ASSVQGAYYEQY
>.|TRBV28|TRBJ1-1
ASSSPGRVGDEAF
>.|TRBV7-9|TRBJ1-2
ASSLRRSSGGHGYT
>.|TRBV19|TRBJ1-6
ASSTTHNSPLH
>.|TRBV5-1|TRBJ2-3
ASSLERPTDTQY
>.|TRBV28|TRBJ2-3
ASSVSTDTQY
>.|TRBV5-1|TRBJ2-1
ASSRMPSGENNEQF
>once|TRBV2|TRBJ1-2
ASRPRQFVDGYT
>.|TRBV15|TRBJ2-1
ATSRARFSEQF
>.|TRBV28|TRBJ2-3
ASNQRGGSTDTQY
>.|TRBV24-1|TRBJ2-1
ATSGSGGNEQF
>.|TRBV6-5|TRBJ1-2
ASSPNRVGYT
>.|TRBV5-4|TRBJ2-5
ASRLGGVETQY
>.|TRBV11-2|TRBJ1-1
ASSLDLDRSTEAF
>many|TRBV9|TRBJ1-1
ASKKGMNTEAF
>.|TRBV23-1|TRBJ1-6
ASRQGQGNTPGNSPLH
>once|TRBV5-4|TRBJ2-7
ASSLGGTSSYEQY
>.|TRBV6-1|TRBJ1-6
ASSEWPRGTVNSPLH
>.|TRBV3-1/TRBV3-2|TRBJ2-2
ASIGGAKNTGELF
>.|TRBV23-1|TRBJ1-5
ASSQSLGLLNQPQH
>.|TRBV5-4|TRBJ2-6
ASSAGTTSGANVLT
>few|TRBV7-2|TRBJ2-1
ASSTGTGNYNEQF
>.|TRBV5-1|TRBJ1-4
ASSFGGGVYEKLF
>.|TRBV19|TRBJ2-5
ASKVAAQETQY
>.|TRBV11-1|TRBJ2-2
ASSRPETGELF
>.|TRBV5-4|TRBJ2-5
ASSPGRWEGQETQY
>.|TRBV4-1|TRBJ2-1
ASSQGRAEREAVGQF
>.|TRBV5-4|TRBJ1-1
ASRMGTGAGNTEAF
>few|TRBV7-8|TRBJ1-2
ASSFNPGLAGYGYT
>.|TRBV3-1/TRBV3-2|TRBJ2-2
ASSQVAGAGELF
>.|TRBV7-2|TRBJ2-3
ASSFPRGSDTQY
>.|TRBV23-1|TRBJ2-7
ASSRRRTPIRDSRQGRDEQY
>.|TRBV19|TRBJ2-3
ASSIGTVTDTQY
>once|TRBV27|TRBJ2-1
ASSFTTTGSGEQF
>.|TRBV2|TRBJ2-5
ASSTERETQY
>few|TRBV28|TRBJ2-7
ASRGQGIILHEQY
>once|TRBV7-9|TRBJ1-1
ASSLYSKNTEAF
>few|TRBV28|TRBJ1-3
ASSPGVVTGNTIY
>.|TRBV5-1|TRBJ2-3
ASSTQESTDTQY
>.|TRBV19|TRBJ1-1
ASRLQGSTEAF
>.|TRBV29-1|TRBJ1-1
SVVQGSTEAF
>.|TRBV12-3/TRBV12-4|TRBJ1-2
ASSRYGYT
>.|TRBV30|TRBJ1-4
AWSDGNKKKLF
>.|TRBV6-6|TRBJ1-2
ASRHSQGNYGYT